A single sample gave rise to the 13 T cell receptor beta chains below, sequenced in a study of CXCR3-negative and CXCR3-positive naive CD8 T cells. TRB cDNA libraries were made by UMI-labeled 5' RACE. From its re-call of the 5' RACE reads, TCRdb lists each CDR3 protein once, without DNA. The data show 75,000 to 95,000 distinct CDR3 sequences, and the top ten clones hold less than 1.1%. The source material was naive CXCR3- CD8+ T cells from blood. The subset denotes: CD45RO-CCR7+CD27+CD95- naive CD8+ T cells lacking CXCR3 (TNR3-). All receptors derive from a human donor in good health. Some clones in this sample may be carry-over from other donors' samples.

J is TRBJ2-7 and V is TRBV5-1. The CDR3 extends over 14 amino acids. Germline CDR1 and CDR2: SGHRS and YFSETQ. CDR3 protein: CASSLGLLSYEQYF.

This chain joins TRBV14 and TRBJ1-5; TCRdb names TRBD1, which stays unverified in the absence of DNA. Germline V gives CDR1 SGHDN, CDR2 FVKESK. This CDR3 has 16 residues. The CDR3 loop reads CAHTRERGNSNQPQHF.

This chain uses TRBV4-1 with TRBJ2-7; TCRdb names TRBD1, which stays unverified in the absence of DNA. Germline V lookup: CDR1 MGHRA, CDR2 YSYEKL. This CDR3 has 18 amino acids. The CDR3 loop reads CASSQDLGRRGGALEQYF.

The chain carries TRBV29-1 and TRBJ2-2; TCRdb names TRBD1, which stays unverified in the absence of DNA. The CDR3 runs to 15 residues. Germline CDR1 and CDR2: SQVTM and ANQGSEA. CDR3 sequence: CSVGSLAGVAGELFF.

The gene calls are TRBV20-1 and TRBJ2-7; the TCRdb D gene call, TRBD2, has no DNA to confirm it. The length of the CDR3 is 16 residues. Germline values: CDR1 DFQATT, CDR2 SNEGSKA (reference sequence). CDR3 protein: CSARALGSGTWGEQYF.

CDR3 sequence reads: CASSFFLTGSYEQYF. The chain links TRBV5-1 to TRBJ2-7. CDR1 SGHRS and CDR2 YFSETQ come from the germline V gene. The CDR3 is 15 residues long. Drawing the rest from reference TRBV5-1 and TRBJ2-7, the complete variable domain is KAGVTQTPRYLIKTRGQQVTLSCSPISGHRSVSWYQQTPGQGLQFLFEYFSETQRNKGNFPGRFSGRQFSNSRSEMNVSTLELGDSALYLCASSFFLTGSYEQYFGPGTRLTVT.

This chain joins TRBV20-1 and TRBJ1-1; the D call from TCRdb, TRBD1, cannot be confirmed without DNA. Germline assignment: CDR1 DFQATT and CDR2 SNEGSKA (reference sequence). There are 14 residues in the CDR3. CDR3 protein: CSAIEPGGDTEAFF.

The chain is built from TRBV5-1 and TRBJ2-3; TCRdb indicates TRBD1, and absent DNA this call remains unverified. From germline, CDR1 is SGHRS and CDR2 YFSETQ. This CDR3 region has 15 residues. The CDR3 sequence: CASSLGPDRDDTQYF.

This chain connects TRBV13 to TRBJ2-7. The germline V gene encodes CDR1 PRHDT and CDR2 FYEKMQ (reference sequence). The CDR3 contains 12 residues. The CDR3 spells CASSEPESEQYF.

V usage is TRBV29-1 and J usage is TRBJ2-7; TCRdb calls TRBD1, which cannot be checked without DNA. Germline loops: CDR1 SQVTM, CDR2 ANQGSEA. The CDR3 length is 15 residues. The CDR3 reads CSVEGEDRGTYEQYF.

The chain joins TRBV5-1 to TRBJ1-1; TCRdb gives TRBD1 as the D gene, but with no DNA this cannot be confirmed. This CDR3 has 15 residues. Germline V gene lookup returns CDR1 SGHRS and CDR2 YFSETQ. The CDR3 loop reads CASSLEGTIGTEAFF.

CDR3 loop: CASSVLTSGNEQFF. The gene calls are TRBV7-9 and TRBJ2-1; TCRdb's D call, TRBD2, is unchecked because there is no DNA. The CDR3 length is 14 residues. The germline V gene encodes CDR1 SEHNR and CDR2 FQNEAQ (reference sequence).

The chain joins TRBV20-1 to TRBJ1-2; there is no DNA to check the TCRdb D call of TRBD1. The germline gives CDR1 DFQATT, CDR2 SNEGSKA (reference sequence). This CDR3 region has 13 residues. The CDR3 here is CSAPFWAGDGYTF.